These T cell receptor beta chains were read from a single sample in a study. TCRdb's table, derived via immunoSEQ multiplex PCR, lists solely in-frame clones and lacks some. The data show approximately 53,000 clones, 85% to 95% seen once. The sample was PBMCs. The receptors come from a man aged 35-49 years with rheumatoid arthritis. CDR3s include the opening cysteine and the closing phenylalanine or tryptophan. D genes are given only for firm matches. Clone size is given for some rows only: seen once, a few or many times, or a class if the clone is expanded.

TRBV30,-,-,TRBJ1-3,CAWSAGSSGNTIYF,TGTGCCTGGAGCGCGGGAAGCTCTGGAAACACCATATATTTT
TRBV10-3,-,-,TRBJ1-1,CAISEGAAEAFF,TGTGCCATCAGTGAGGGGGCAGCTGAAGCTTTCTTT
TRBV24-1,-,TRBD1,TRBJ1-1,CATSDRTGSAFF,TGTGCCACCAGTGACCGGACAGGGTCGGCTTTCTTT
TRBV7-2,-,-,TRBJ1-3,CASSSEPAGNTIYF,TGTGCCAGCAGCTCCGAGCCCGCTGGAAACACCATATATTTT
TRBV2,-,TRBD2,TRBJ2-1,CASSQELVREGHEQFF,TGTGCCAGCAGTCAAGAGTTGGTGCGGGAGGGTCATGAGCAGTTCTTC
TRBV19,-,TRBD1,TRBJ2-1,CASSRGAGTGSYNEQFF,TGTGCCAGTAGTAGAGGAGCCGGGACAGGCTCCTACAATGAGCAGTTCTTC
TRBV5-4,-,-,TRBJ2-2,CASSLVVTAVNTGELFF,TGTGCCAGCAGCTTGGTGGTCACGGCTGTGAACACCGGGGAGCTGTTTTTT
TRBV30,-,-,TRBJ1-1,CAWIGGGTEAFF,TGTGCCTGGATAGGGGGGGGCACTGAAGCTTTCTTT
TRBV5-1,once,-,TRBJ1-1,CASTGPGGTEAFF,TGCGCCAGCACGGGCCCTGGAGGCACTGAAGCTTTCTTT
TRBV2,-,-,TRBJ1-1,CASSALGTIAEAFF,TGTGCCAGCAGTGCCCTCGGAACTATCGCTGAAGCTTTCTTT
TRBV7-3,-,TRBD1,TRBJ1-1,CASSSTGGATEAFF,TGTGCCAGCAGCTCCACAGGGGGGGCCACTGAAGCTTTCTTT
TRBV19,-,-,TRBJ1-5,CASSPSASGIESNQPQHF,TGTGCCAGTAGCCCATCCGCGTCCGGGATTGAAAGCAATCAGCCCCAGCATTTT
TRBV6-5,-,-,TRBJ1-2,CASSYGGGLSGYTF,TGTGCCAGCAGTTACGGGGGGGGGCTTAGTGGCTACACCTTC
TRBV9,-,TRBD2,TRBJ2-7,CASSGAPGLAGLRGSYEQYF,TGTGCCAGCAGCGGAGCCCCGGGACTAGCGGGCCTTAGGGGATCCTACGAGCAGTACTTC
TRBV18,-,-,TRBJ2-2,CASSPPRVATGELFF,TGTGCCAGCTCACCACCCCGGGTGGCCACCGGGGAGCTGTTTTTT
TRBV3-1/TRBV3-2,-,-,TRBJ1-4,CASSQVHPPNEKLFF,TGTGCCAGCAGCCAAGTTCACCCCCCTAATGAAAAACTGTTTTTT
TRBV30,few,-,TRBJ1-3,CAWSVPGNTIYF,TGTGCCTGGAGTGTACCAGGAAACACCATATATTTT
TRBV5-1,-,-,TRBJ2-2,CASSLQGRELFF,TGCGCCAGCAGCTTACAGGGTAGGGAGCTGTTTTTT
TRBV15,-,TRBD1,TRBJ2-2,CATSSYRGGELFF,TGTGCCACCAGCAGTTACAGGGGCGGGGAGCTGTTTTTT
TRBV19,-,TRBD2,TRBJ2-1,CASSSGTSGYNEQFF,TGTGCCAGTAGTTCCGGGACTAGCGGTTACAATGAGCAGTTCTTC
TRBV5-8,-,TRBD1,TRBJ1-5,CASSSGQVPNSNQPQHF,TGTGCCAGCAGCTCGGGACAGGTTCCGAATAGCAATCAGCCCCAGCATTTT
TRBV30,-,-,TRBJ2-5,CAWKVPPGAQYF,TGTGCCTGGAAGGTCCCCCCGGGGGCCCAGTACTTC
TRBV7-8,-,TRBD2,TRBJ2-7,CASSLARRGGVGVHEQYF,TGTGCCAGCAGCTTAGCGCGGCGGGGAGGGGTAGGAGTCCACGAGCAGTACTTC
TRBV7-3,-,TRBD2,TRBJ2-1,CASSLYAGGPVNEQFF,TGTGCCAGCAGCTTATACGCGGGAGGGCCTGTCAATGAGCAGTTCTTC
TRBV28,-,-,TRBJ2-7,CASSPGRVHGEQYF,TGTGCCAGCAGCCCGGGACGGGTTCACGGAGAGCAGTACTTC
TRBV25-1,-,TRBD2,TRBJ2-1,CASSERGTRLYNEQFF,TGTGCCAGCAGTGAAAGGGGGACTAGATTATACAATGAGCAGTTCTTC
TRBV5-1,-,TRBD2,TRBJ2-2,CASSLDPGGKTGELFF,TGCGCCAGCAGCCTGGACCCCGGGGGGAAAACCGGGGAGCTGTTTTTT
TRBV5-1,-,-,TRBJ2-3,CASSRGGVSSDTQYF,TGCGCCAGCAGTCGGGGCGGGGTAAGCTCAGATACGCAGTATTTT
TRBV27,-,TRBD2,TRBJ2-1,CASVVRAGGPYNEQFF,TGTGCCAGCGTCGTCCGGGCGGGAGGCCCCTACAATGAGCAGTTCTTC
TRBV7-6,-,-,TRBJ1-1,CASSIGRNTEAFF,TGTGCCAGCAGCATTGGACGGAACACTGAAGCTTTCTTT
TRBV7-8,-,-,TRBJ1-1,CASSVPGRLNTEAFF,TGTGCCAGCAGCGTCCCGGGACGGCTGAACACTGAAGCTTTCTTT
TRBV27,few,TRBD2,TRBJ2-2,CASSPGGYTGELFF,TGTGCCAGCAGCCCGGGAGGGTACACCGGGGAGCTGTTTTTT
TRBV29-1,-,-,TRBJ2-7,CSGVTQGNAYEQYF,TGCAGCGGGGTGACACAGGGAAATGCCTACGAGCAGTACTTC
TRBV6-2/TRBV6-3,-,-,TRBJ2-1,CASSYNEGSGLAYNEQFF,TGTGCCAGCAGTTACAATGAGGGATCGGGGCTAGCTTACAATGAGCAGTTCTTC
TRBV5-4,-,TRBD1,TRBJ2-1,CASSPGQGRNEQFF,TGTGCCAGCAGCCCCGGACAGGGGCGGAATGAGCAGTTCTTC
TRBV6-1,-,-,TRBJ2-7,CASSEAIGVTYEQYF,TGTGCCAGCAGTGAAGCGATAGGGGTAACCTACGAGCAGTACTTC
TRBV7-2,-,-,TRBJ1-2,CASSLESTGGYTF,TGTGCCAGCAGCTTAGAATCGACGGGCGGCTACACCTTC
TRBV6-2/TRBV6-3,once,TRBD2,TRBJ2-3,CASSYSKLAGGVTLTDTQYF,TGTGCCAGCAGTTACTCGAAACTAGCGGGGGGAGTTACCCTCACAGATACGCAGTATTTT
TRBV28,-,TRBD2,TRBJ2-4,CASTPGLAEENIQYF,TGTGCCAGCACTCCAGGACTAGCGGAGGAAAACATTCAGTACTTC
TRBV6-7,-,TRBD2,TRBJ2-1,CASRSPLTSGSNEQFF,TGTGCCAGCAGATCCCCTCTGACTAGCGGGAGTAATGAGCAGTTCTTC
TRBV5-1,-,TRBD1,TRBJ1-4,CASSTGQGGTNEKLFF,TGCGCCAGCAGCACCGGACAGGGAGGAACTAATGAAAAACTGTTTTTT
TRBV6-5,-,-,TRBJ1-2,CASRLVTNYGYTF,TGTGCCTCAAGGCTCGTAACTAACTATGGCTACACCTTC
TRBV6-5,-,-,TRBJ1-2,CASRTGMGGYTF,TGTGCCAGCAGAACAGGGATGGGTGGCTACACCTTC
TRBV28,-,TRBD2,TRBJ2-3,CASSLDIAGSTTSTDTQYF,TGTGCCAGCAGTTTAGATATAGCGGGAAGCACAACTAGCACAGATACGCAGTATTTT
TRBV5-6,-,-,TRBJ1-5,CASSLGTVGHQPQHF,TGTGCCAGCAGCTTGGGAACAGTCGGACATCAGCCCCAGCATTTT
TRBV19,few,-,TRBJ1-2,CASRKDEENYGYTF,TGTGCCAGTAGAAAAGATGAGGAGAACTATGGCTACACCTTC
TRBV7-9,-,-,TRBJ1-2,CASSLDGLNYGYTF,TGTGCCAGCAGCTTAGACGGCTTGAACTATGGCTACACCTTC